This T cell receptor beta chain is from a study of graft-versus-host responses after intestinal transplantation (dated by TCRdb to the early 2020s). General notes on the study: The transplants that recipients got were multivisceral, liver-intestinal, or isolated intestinal. All recipients received anti-thymocyte globulin induction followed by maintenance tacrolimus and steroids for roughly 3 years. After intestinal transplantation, graft-versus-host and host-versus-graft alloreactive T cell clones were followed in the graft, circulation and bone marrow using bulk TCR-beta CDR3 sequencing. Alloreactive clones were identified by sequencing pre-transplant mixed lymphocyte reaction products and comparing them with unstimulated pre-transplant donor and recipient T cells. The cohort enrolled about two dozen intestinal transplant recipients, one of whom was a retransplant, and a few patients without pretransplant specimens were excluded. Donor T cell macrochimerism was defined as a peak of at least 4% donor T cells among recipient peripheral blood mononuclear cells. Rather than being sequenced by the commercial service, samples from three later patients were sequenced in-house on an Illumina MiSeq and processed with MiXCR.

The full study reports these points: In patients with donor T cell macrochimerism, the allografts had high GvH to HvG T cell clonal ratios. The conclusions were limited by the relatively low number and heterogeneity of the intestinal transplant patients. Early after transplant, peak levels of circulating GvH clones were associated with declines in HvG clones. GvH clones were detected in recipient bone marrow, and some of these GvH clones were observed earlier in ileal mucosa or blood, consistent with an intestinal mucosal origin.

Blood samples were collected up to 4 times in the first month after transplant and then at least monthly when available. Library preparation used the immunoSEQ multiplex PCR assay. For most patients, genomic DNA was subjected to high-throughput TCR-beta CDR3 sequencing by Adaptive Biotechnologies. As for the authors' bioinformatics: Adaptive's ImmunoSEQ software was the source of the TCR sequencing data for 15 to 20 patients, while a few other patients were processed with MiXCR and VDJtools. CDR3 nucleotide sequences shared between donor and recipient were removed because the origin of such sequences could not be assigned. To count as alloreactive, a clone needed at least 2-fold expansion over unstimulated cells and a minimum CFSE-low frequency of 0.002% (template counts) or 0.001% (read counts). Clones were considered mappable if detected in sequenced pre-transplant spleen, lymph node, or MLR CFSE-low populations of the donor or recipient. The cumulative frequency of alloreactive clones was calculated as a percentage of all sequences, weighted by copy number. The source is immuneACCESS, and TCRdb retained only in-frame sequences with V and J called. Part of the clones is not carried over; for the studies checked, unresolved V genes explain less than half of this, and the remainder is unexplained. V and J calls and clone size are as listed in that table; D and trimming were resolved from the DNA. Recorded for this sample are more than 12,000 clones; approximately 96% of them occurred a single time. The ten largest account for more than 0.7% of the sample.

A word on this clone: Its antigen is not yet known. Base quality data are lacking; no much larger clone is found one base away.

Here the sequenced sample was PBMCs, taken 9 days after transplant. The TCR comes from a human patient who received an intestinal transplant, so some T cells may come from the graft donor.

The nucleotide sequence reads as follows: TGTGCCATCAGCGAGCAGGGGTTTACCTACGAGCAGTACTTC. Its translation reads: CAISEQGFTYEQYF. The sequence links TRBV10-3 to TRBJ2-7; the D segment could be TRBD1, given 6 matching bases. The CDR1 and CDR2 encoded by the germline V gene are ENHRY and SYGVKD. Measured from the cysteine to the phenylalanine, the CDR3 is 14 residues long. The entry retains the CDR3 DNA only, 42 bases that are in frame from base 1. Trimming removed 6 bases from V and 2 bases from J, leaving 14 bases between the germline ends.